A single sample gave rise to the 27 T cell receptor beta chains below, sequenced in a study of spatial heterogeneity in lung cancer. TCRdb called the 5' RACE reads again in MiXCR, with one record for every CDR3 protein. This sample has 5,500 to 7,000 distinct CDR3 sequences, with about a sixth found just once. As to time point: sample taken at primary tumor resection. Broader study findings: The number of expanded tumor alpha and beta chains correlated with mutation number.

What these receptors recognize is not known. This specimen was lung tumor tissue, taken at surgery. These receptors were taken from a male donor with early-stage non-small cell lung cancer.

The chain combines TRBV9 with TRBJ2-5; D is unclear. CDR3 length: 16 residues. V lost 5 bases to trimming and J lost 0 bases, with 17 bases between them. Germline V CDR1 and CDR2: SGDLS, YYNGEE. The CDR3 loop is CASSDDPNGYQETQYF. In nucleotides, the CDR3 is TGTGCCAGCAGTGATGATCCAAATGGGTACCAAGAGACCCAGTACTTC. The whole variable domain, remainder taken from reference TRBV9 and TRBJ2-5, is DSGVTQTPKHLITATGQRVTLRCSPRSGDLSVYWYQQSLDQGLQFLIQYYNGEERAKGNILERFSAQQFPDLHSELNLSSLELGDSALYFCASSDDPNGYQETQYFGPGTRLLVL.

This clonotype was seen more than once but under ten times. J is TRBJ2-1 and V is TRBV9; 7 bases match TRBD2. V lost 0 bases and J lost 1; bases outside the gene matches: 7. Per the germline V gene, CDR1 is SGDLS and CDR2 is YYNGEE. This CDR3 is 17 amino acids long. The CDR3 region has the DNA TGTGCCAGCAGCGTAGCCGGCCAGCGGGGTTCCTACAATGAGCAGTTCTTC. Translating gives CASSVAGQRGSYNEQFF. Combining the CDR3 with reference TRBV9 and TRBJ2-1 gives the whole variable domain DSGVTQTPKHLITATGQRVTLRCSPRSGDLSVYWYQQSLDQGLQFLIQYYNGEERAKGNILERFSAQQFPDLHSELNLSSLELGDSALYFCASSVAGQRGSYNEQFFGPGTRLTVL.

This clonotype is classed as medium-sized. This chain uses TRBV5-6 with TRBJ2-6; 8 bases are shared with TRBD1. In germline, CDR1 is SGHDT, CDR2 YYEEEE. The CDR3 covers 19 residues. V was pared by 4 bases and J by 0 bases, with 12 bases of the junction left unmatched. Written as DNA, the CDR3 is TGTGCCAGCAGCCTCCCCGCGACAGGGGCAAGCTCTGGGGCCAACGTCCTGACTTTC. Protein sequence: CASSLPATGASSGANVLTF.

Many counts were recorded for this clonotype. The V call is TRBV11-3, the J call TRBJ2-5, with TRBD2 as a possible D gene (7 bases). The CDR3 sequence is 15 residues long. The V gene's germline CDR1 is SGHNT and CDR2 YENEEA. V gave up 5 bases and J gave up 3 bases, with 16 bases separating them. In DNA form, the CDR3 reads TGTGCCAGCAGCCCGGGACAAGCGGGGAAAGAGACCCAGTACTTC. This gives the protein CASSPGQAGKETQYF.

This clonotype was detected ten times or more. The chain combines TRBV6-6 with TRBJ2-7, with a possible D match to TRBD2 (6 bases). Trimming shortened V by 9 bases and J by 2 bases, and 11 bases separated the two germline ends. This CDR3 has 12 amino acids. Germline values: CDR1 MNHNY, CDR2 SVGAGI (reference sequence). Here the CDR3 reads CASGGTAYEQYF. The CDR3 bases are TGTGCCAGTGGCGGGACCGCCTACGAGCAGTACTTC.

This clonotype is categorized as medium-sized. A read error may produce the germline difference seen at one junction end. V gene TRBV7-7 combines with J gene TRBJ2-5; TRBD2 agrees at 9 bases. The CDR3 covers 15 residues. CDR1 and CDR2 from the germline V gene are SSHAT and FNYEAQ (reference sequence). CDR3 in amino acids: CASSPWTSAQETQYF. The CDR3 nucleotides are TGTGCTAGCAGCCCTTGGACTAGCGCCCAAGAGACCCAGTACTTC.

The chain links TRBV30 to TRBJ2-1; no clear D gene. This CDR3 contains 12 residues. V gave up 1 base and J gave up 6 bases, with 7 bases separating them. CDR1 GTSNPN and CDR2 SVGIG come from the germline V gene (reference sequence). The CDR3 coding sequence is TGTGCCTGGAGTGGACTGACCAATGAGCAGTTCTTC. Protein sequence: CAWSGLTNEQFF.

This clonotype is termed large. The chain joins TRBV18 to TRBJ2-5; 9 positions match TRBD2. The length of the CDR3 is 15 residues. Trimming cost V 3 bases and J 1 base; bases outside gene matches: 3. CDR1 is KGHSH and CDR2 is LQKENI in the germline V gene. Written as DNA, the CDR3 is TGTGCCAGCTCACCTGGAGCGGGAGGCCAAGAGACCCAGTACTTC. This encodes CASSPGAGGQETQYF.

This clonotype has a count of ten or more. The chain has TRBV2 and TRBJ1-1, with D tentatively TRBD1 (5 bases). CDR1 and CDR2 (germline): SNHLY, FYNNEI. Trimming cost V 3 bases and J 6 bases, with 14 bases left between them. The CDR3 has 14 residues. The CDR3 is CASSEWGTRSEAFF. As DNA, the CDR3 is TGTGCCAGCAGTGAGTGGGGGACCAGGTCTGAAGCTTTCTTT.

This clonotype occurred many times. The V call is TRBV6-4, the J call TRBJ2-3, with 10 bases aligning to TRBD1. Germline assignment: CDR1 MRHNA and CDR2 SNTAGT. The V gene end was trimmed by 2 bases and the J gene end by 1 base; junction bases not matched to a gene: 0. The CDR3 sequence is 15 residues long. CDR3 nucleotide sequence: TGTGCCAGCAGTGACGGGACAGGGGGCACAGATACGCAGTATTTT. Translating it yields CASSDGTGGTDTQYF.

This clonotype is classed as medium-sized (0.01 to 0.1%). This sequence joins TRBV5-1 and TRBJ2-7; 8 bases agree with TRBD2. The trim removed 7 bases at V and 1 base at J, leaving 7 bases unmatched. The germline V gene encodes CDR1 SGHRS and CDR2 YFSETQ. The CDR3 extends over 14 amino acids. In DNA form, the CDR3 reads TGCGCCAGCTCTCGACGGGAGGGGTCCTACGAGCAGTACTTC. Amino acid sequence: CASSRREGSYEQYF.

This clonotype is medium-sized within its sample. The V call is TRBV4-1, the J call TRBJ2-7; unclear D gene. The V and J ends lost 1 base and 3 bases respectively, with 10 bases between them. The CDR3 has 14 amino acids. From germline, CDR1 is MGHRA and CDR2 YSYEKL. CDR3 residues: CASSQAVGNYEQYF. CDR3 in DNA: TGCGCCAGCAGCCAAGCGGTCGGTAACTACGAGCAGTACTTC.

In this sample, this clonotype is medium-sized (0.01 to 0.1%). V gene TRBV7-2 combines with J gene TRBJ2-7, with TRBD2 matching over 9 bases. The V gene's germline CDR1 is SGHTA and CDR2 FQGNSA. The CDR3 extends over 11 amino acids. The CDR3 DNA reads TGTGCTAGCGGGGGCTCCTACGAGCAGTACTTC. Translation: CASGGSYEQYF.

This clonotype has more than one count but fewer than ten. This chain links TRBV12-3 or TRBV12-4 with TRBJ1-1, with D unclear. This CDR3 is built from 15 residues. Trimming stripped 2 bases from V and 3 bases from J, with 13 bases between. The CDR3 DNA follows: TGTGCCAGCAGTTTACAACTCCCTGGGGACACTGAAGCTTTCTTT. Translation gives CASSLQLPGDTEAFF.

This clonotype was counted at least ten times. The gene calls are TRBV16 and TRBJ1-2, with 7 bases that match TRBD1. The CDR3 has 19 residues. After removal of 0 bases from V and 4 bases from J, the junction contained 17 bases not matched to a gene. Looked up from germline, CDR1 is KGHSY and CDR2 is FQNENV. The CDR3 region has the DNA TGTGCCAGCAGCCAATCGTTGGGCGTTGTCGACAGGGATGTCTATGGCTACACCTTC. It yields the protein CASSQSLGVVDRDVYGYTF.

In its sample, this clonotype is medium-sized. V and J are TRBV4-2 and TRBJ2-3; TRBD2 matches at 10 bases. Germline CDR1 reads LGHNA; CDR2 reads YNFKEQ. The CDR3 covers 16 residues. V was clipped by 0 bases and J by 2 bases; unmatched bases: 2. The CDR3 spells CASSQDTSGITDTQYF. The CDR3 coding sequence is TGTGCCAGCAGCCAAGATACTAGCGGGATCACAGATACGCAGTATTTT.

The chain links TRBV29-1 to TRBJ1-5; D may be TRBD1 (6 bases). Germline V lookup: CDR1 SQVTM, CDR2 ANQGSEA. This CDR3 is built from 12 residues. CDR3: CSALDSEWPQHF. In DNA, the CDR3 is TGCAGTGCGCTGGACAGCGAGTGGCCCCAGCATTTT.

The chain combines TRBV6-5 with TRBJ2-7, with TRBD1 identical over 9 bases. This CDR3 is 13 amino acids long. The germline V gene encodes CDR1 MNHEY and CDR2 SVGAGI. V dropped 6 bases and J dropped 6; count of bases not matched to a gene: 6. CDR3 protein: CASSPGTGFEQYF. The CDR3 bases are TGTGCCAGCAGCCCCGGGACAGGGTTCGAGCAGTACTTC.

At least ten counts were recorded for this clonotype. V and J are TRBV9 and TRBJ1-1; D call uncertain. Germline V gene data show CDR1 as SGDLS and CDR2 as YYNGEE. Between the trimmed V and J ends, which lost 0 bases and 0 bases, there was a span of 9 bases. The CDR3 consists of 15 residues. The CDR3 bases are TGTGCCAGCAGCGTAGACCCGGGCCTGAACACTGAAGCTTTCTTT. This translates into CASSVDPGLNTEAFF.

This clonotype qualifies as medium-sized. This chain connects TRBV7-9 to TRBJ2-7, with no clear D. This CDR3 comprises 12 residues. The ends were cut back, 6 bases at V and 2 bases at J, with 8 bases in the middle. Germline values: CDR1 SEHNR, CDR2 FQNEAQ (reference sequence). The CDR3 sequence is CASSLVAYEQYF. CDR3 sequence (DNA): TGTGCCAGCAGTTTGGTTGCCTACGAGCAGTACTTC.

Judged by abundance, this clonotype is medium-sized. The chain employs TRBV14 and TRBJ2-5, with 8 bases that match TRBD1. V dropped 1 base and J dropped 3; count of bases not matched to a gene: 1. The CDR3 contains 14 residues. CDR1 and CDR2 (germline): SGHDN, FVKESK. The CDR3 DNA reads as TGTGCCAGCAGCCAAGCGGACAGGGAAGAGACCCAGTACTTC. This sequence encodes CASSQADREETQYF.

This clonotype was seen many times. The genes are TRBV27 and TRBJ2-7, with TRBD1 as a possible D gene (6 bases). From germline, CDR1 is MNHEY and CDR2 SMNVEV (reference sequence). V lost 5 bases and J lost 0, with 14 bases in between. The CDR3 spans 15 residues. The CDR3 loop reads CASSHKGVSSYEQYF. The CDR3 DNA reads TGTGCCAGCAGTCATAAGGGGGTTTCCTCCTACGAGCAGTACTTC.

The V gene is TRBV4-2, the J gene TRBJ2-5; 11 nucleotides agree with TRBD2. With V trimmed by 3 bases and J by 2 bases, 11 bases remained unmatched. The CDR3 is made up of 18 amino acids. Germline loops: CDR1 LGHNA, CDR2 YNFKEQ. In DNA, the CDR3 is TGTGCCAGCAGCCAGGCCCCTAGCGGGGGGCATAAGCAAGAGACCCAGTACTTC. Translation gives CASSQAPSGGHKQETQYF.

CDR3 nucleotide sequence: TGTGCCAGCAGTCGCGGACTAGCGGGAGAAGGTCCAGACAATGAGCAGTTCTTC. This gives the protein CASSRGLAGEGPDNEQFF. The rearrangement joins TRBV28 to TRBJ2-1, with 13 bases fitting TRBD2. This CDR3 contains 18 residues. Germline trimming cut 5 bases from V and 5 bases from J; bases unmatched to any gene: 12. CDR1 MDHEN and CDR2 SYDVKM come from the germline V gene.

The J gene is TRBJ2-5, the V gene TRBV6-5; D is possibly TRBD2 (5 bases). Germline V lookup: CDR1 MNHEY, CDR2 SVGAGI. The CDR3 is 14 residues long. Trimming pared 6 bases from V and 3 bases from J, leaving 14 bases between. CDR3 coding DNA: TGTGCCAGCAGGAAAGCGGACGGGAAAGAGACCCAGTACTTC. This codes for CASRKADGKETQYF.

Ten or more counts support this clonotype. The rearrangement links TRBV7-8 to TRBJ2-7; no clear D. The germline V and J ends were trimmed by 3 bases and 2 bases, with 8 bases remaining between them. Germline V lookup: CDR1 SGHVS, CDR2 FQNEAQ. The length of the CDR3 is 13 residues. The CDR3 DNA reads as TGTGCCAGCAGCTTGGGCCGAACCTACGAGCAGTACTTC. It codes for CASSLGRTYEQYF.

This clonotype appeared many times. This chain uses TRBV5-1 with TRBJ1-2, with TRBD1 identical over 9 bases. CDR1 SGHRS and CDR2 YFSETQ come from the germline V gene. The CDR3 contains 14 residues. The V and J ends lost 2 bases and 4 bases, in that order; junction bases with no gene match: 3. In nucleotides, the CDR3 is TGCGCCAGCAGCTTAACAGGGGGCTCCTATGGCTACACCTTC. Its protein product is CASSLTGGSYGYTF. Combining the CDR3 with reference TRBV5-1 and TRBJ1-2 gives the whole variable domain KAGVTQTPRYLIKTRGQQVTLSCSPISGHRSVSWYQQTPGQGLQFLFEYFSETQRNKGNFPGRFSGRQFSNSRSEMNVSTLELGDSALYLCASSLTGGSYGYTFGSGTRLTVV.